What follows is one T cell receptor (beta chain) and its context. Its antigen is not known. This specimen comes from a study of human thymus T cells. The V and J ends lost 1 base and 11 bases respectively, with 14 bases between them. CDR3 length: 13 residues. Germline V gene data show CDR1 as MGHRA and CDR2 as YSYEKL. Study findings and constraints: Related studies found that unrelated individuals share highly overlapping thymic repertoires. Repertoires from thymus and blood appeared to show biased V and J gene usage.

The assay was immunoSEQ multiplex PCR, and TCRdb's table has in-frame clones only and misses some. The sample has under 95,000 clones, 95% seen once; the top ten hold 0.03% to 0.035%. Thymus was obtained from resections taken during corrective heart surgery. Serving as donors were healthy Finnish infants, each of whom was having open corrective surgery for congenital heart defects. This clonotype was obtained from a girl under three years old with a congenital heart defect but otherwise immunologically healthy. J is TRBJ1-1 and V is TRBV4-1; no clear D gene. Sequenced: thymus tissue. This chain's CDR3 is CASSQASRMGAFF. CDR3 nucleotides: TGCGCCAGCAGCCAAGCCTCCCGCATGGGGGCTTTCTTT.